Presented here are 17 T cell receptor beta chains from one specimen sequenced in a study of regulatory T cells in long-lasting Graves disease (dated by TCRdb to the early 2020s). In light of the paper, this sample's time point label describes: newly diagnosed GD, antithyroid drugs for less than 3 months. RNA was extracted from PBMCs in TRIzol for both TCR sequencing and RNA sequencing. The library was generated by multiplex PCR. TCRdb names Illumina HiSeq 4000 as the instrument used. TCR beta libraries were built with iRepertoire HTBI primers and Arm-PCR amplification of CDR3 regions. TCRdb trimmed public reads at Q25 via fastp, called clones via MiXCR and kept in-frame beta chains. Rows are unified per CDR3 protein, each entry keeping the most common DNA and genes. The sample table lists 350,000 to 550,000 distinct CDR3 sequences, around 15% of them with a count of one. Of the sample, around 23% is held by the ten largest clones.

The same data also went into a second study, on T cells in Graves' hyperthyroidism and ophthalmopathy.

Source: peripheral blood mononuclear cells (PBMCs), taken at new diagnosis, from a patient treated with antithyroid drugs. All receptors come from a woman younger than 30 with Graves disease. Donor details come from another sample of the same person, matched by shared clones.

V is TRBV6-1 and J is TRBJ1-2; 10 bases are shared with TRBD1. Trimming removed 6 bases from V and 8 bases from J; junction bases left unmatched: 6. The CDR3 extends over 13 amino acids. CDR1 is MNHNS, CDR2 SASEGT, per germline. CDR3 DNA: TGTGCCAGCAGGACCGGGACAGGGGACGGCTACACCTTC. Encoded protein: CASRTGTGDGYTF.

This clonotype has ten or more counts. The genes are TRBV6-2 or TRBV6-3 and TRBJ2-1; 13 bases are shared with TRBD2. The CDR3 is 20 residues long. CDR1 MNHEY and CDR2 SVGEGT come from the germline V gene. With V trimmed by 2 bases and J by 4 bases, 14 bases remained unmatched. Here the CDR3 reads CASSYPAGLAGAIGYNEQFF. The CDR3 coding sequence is TGTGCCAGCAGTTACCCCGCCGGACTAGCGGGAGCGATTGGTTACAATGAGCAGTTCTTC.

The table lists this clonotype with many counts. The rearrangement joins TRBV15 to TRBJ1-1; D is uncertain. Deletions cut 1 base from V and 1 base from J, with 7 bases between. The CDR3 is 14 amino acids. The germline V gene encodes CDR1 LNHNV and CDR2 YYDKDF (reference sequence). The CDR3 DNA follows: TGTGCCACCAGCAGAGTTTCAGGGAACACTGAAGCTTTCTTT. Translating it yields CATSRVSGNTEAFF.

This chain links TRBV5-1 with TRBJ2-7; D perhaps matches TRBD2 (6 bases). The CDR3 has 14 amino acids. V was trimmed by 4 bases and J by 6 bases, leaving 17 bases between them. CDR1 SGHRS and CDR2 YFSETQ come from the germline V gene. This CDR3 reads CASSLEEGLTEQYF. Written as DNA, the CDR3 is TGCGCCAGCAGCCTAGAGGAGGGGCTCACCGAGCAGTACTTC.

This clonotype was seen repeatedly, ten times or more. CDR3 residues: CSARDPHRDSTDTQYF. DNA for the CDR3: TGCAGTGCTAGAGATCCCCACAGGGATAGCACAGATACGCAGTATTTT. The chain couples TRBV20-1 to TRBJ2-3; a possible D gene is TRBD1 (6 bases). Germline lookup yields CDR1 DFQATT and CDR2 SNEGSKA (reference sequence). V gave up 0 bases and J gave up 0 bases, with 13 bases separating them. The CDR3 runs 16 residues.

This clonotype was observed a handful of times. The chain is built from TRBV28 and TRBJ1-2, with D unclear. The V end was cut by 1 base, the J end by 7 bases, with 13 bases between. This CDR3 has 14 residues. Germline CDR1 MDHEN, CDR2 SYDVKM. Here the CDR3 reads CASSLSPTRLGYTF. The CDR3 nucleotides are TGTGCCAGCAGTTTATCCCCGACCCGTCTTGGCTACACCTTC.

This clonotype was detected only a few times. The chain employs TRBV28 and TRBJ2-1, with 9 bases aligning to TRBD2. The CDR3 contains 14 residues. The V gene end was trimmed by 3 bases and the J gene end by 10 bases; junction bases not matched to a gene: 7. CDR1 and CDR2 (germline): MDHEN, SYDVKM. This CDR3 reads CASSFTSGSVEQFF. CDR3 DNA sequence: TGTGCCAGCAGTTTTACTAGCGGGTCGGTCGAGCAGTTCTTC. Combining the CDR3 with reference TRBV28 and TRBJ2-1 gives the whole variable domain DVKVTQSSRYLVKRTGEKVFLECVQDMDHENMFWYRQDPGLGLRLIYFSYDVKMKEKGDIPEGYSVSREKKERFSLILESASTNQTSMYLCASSFTSGSVEQFFGPGTRLTVL.

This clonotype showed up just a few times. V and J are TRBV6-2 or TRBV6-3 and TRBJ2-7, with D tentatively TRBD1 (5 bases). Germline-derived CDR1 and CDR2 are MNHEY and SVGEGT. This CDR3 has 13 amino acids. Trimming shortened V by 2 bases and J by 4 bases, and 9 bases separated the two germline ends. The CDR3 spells CASSYQGKYEQYF. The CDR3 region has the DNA TGTGCCAGCAGTTACCAGGGAAAGTACGAGCAGTACTTC.

For the CDR3, the DNA is TGTGCCAGCAGTTACACCGGGACAGCTTACAATGAGCAGTTCTTC. Translating it yields CASSYTGTAYNEQFF. The V call is TRBV6-9, the J call TRBJ2-1, with TRBD1 matching over 7 bases. The J segment lost 4 bases and the V segment lost 3 bases, leaving 6 bases of the junction unmatched. Looked up from germline, CDR1 is MNHGY and CDR2 is SVAAGI. The CDR3 has 15 amino acids.

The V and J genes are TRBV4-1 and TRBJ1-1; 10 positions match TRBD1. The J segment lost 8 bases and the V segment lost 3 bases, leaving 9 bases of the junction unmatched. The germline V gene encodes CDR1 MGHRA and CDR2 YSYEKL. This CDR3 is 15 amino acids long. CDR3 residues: CASSQTDRGGAEAFF. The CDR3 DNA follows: TGCGCCAGCAGCCAGACGGACAGGGGGGGAGCAGAAGCTTTCTTT.

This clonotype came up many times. This CDR3 reads CASSPGRISGNTIYF. The CDR3 bases are TGTGCCAGCAGTCCCGGACGGATCTCTGGAAACACCATATATTTT. The rearrangement uses TRBV7-8 and TRBJ1-3; no reliable D call. The CDR3 sequence is 15 residues long. CDR1 is SGHVS, CDR2 FQNEAQ, per germline. The V end was cut by 6 bases, the J end by 0 bases, with 12 bases between.

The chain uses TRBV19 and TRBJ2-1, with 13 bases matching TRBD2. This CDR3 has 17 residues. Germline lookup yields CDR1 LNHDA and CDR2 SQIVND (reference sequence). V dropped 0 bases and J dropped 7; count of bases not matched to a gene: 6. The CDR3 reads CASSIEELAGGVNEQFF. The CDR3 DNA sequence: TGTGCCAGTAGTATAGAGGAACTAGCGGGAGGGGTTAATGAGCAGTTCTTC.

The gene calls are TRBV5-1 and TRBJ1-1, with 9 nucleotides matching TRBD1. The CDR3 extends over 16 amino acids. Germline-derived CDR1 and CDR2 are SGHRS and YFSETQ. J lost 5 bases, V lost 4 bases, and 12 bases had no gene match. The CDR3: CASSPGQGMGTTEAFF. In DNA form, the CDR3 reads TGCGCCAGCAGCCCCGGACAGGGGATGGGTACGACTGAAGCTTTCTTT.

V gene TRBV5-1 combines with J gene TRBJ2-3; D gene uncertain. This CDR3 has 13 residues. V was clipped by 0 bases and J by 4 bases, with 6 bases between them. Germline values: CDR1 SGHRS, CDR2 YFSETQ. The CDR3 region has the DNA TGCGCCAGCAGCTTGGTTCGTCCAGATACGCAGTATTTT. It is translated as CASSLVRPDTQYF.

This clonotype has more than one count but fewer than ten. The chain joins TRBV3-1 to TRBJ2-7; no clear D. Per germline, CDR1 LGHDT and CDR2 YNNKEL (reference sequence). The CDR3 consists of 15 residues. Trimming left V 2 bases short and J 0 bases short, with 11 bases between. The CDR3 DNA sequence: TGTGCCAGCAGCCAATTGGAGTCCAACTCCTACGAGCAGTACTTC. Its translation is CASSQLESNSYEQYF.

The CDR3 loop is CASSEAGGYTF. DNA for the CDR3: TGTGCCAGCAGTGAAGCGGGGGGCTACACCTTC. The rearrangement uses TRBV6-1 and TRBJ1-2, with D uncertain. V gave up 0 bases and J gave up 8 bases, with 4 bases separating them. Germline CDR1 is MNHNS and CDR2 is SASEGT. This CDR3 region has 11 residues.

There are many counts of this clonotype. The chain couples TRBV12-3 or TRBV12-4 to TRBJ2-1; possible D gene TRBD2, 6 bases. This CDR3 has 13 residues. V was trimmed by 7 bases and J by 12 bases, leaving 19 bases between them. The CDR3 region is CASTLDGGPRQFF. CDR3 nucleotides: TGTGCCAGCACGTTGGATGGAGGGCCCAGGCAGTTCTTC.